Reported below is one T cell receptor (beta chain). Its antigen is not identified. Clones were read by immunoSEQ multiplex PCR, and TCRdb kept only the in-frame ones, dropping some. The profile shows about 130,000 clones, about 82% of them singletons. This record belongs to a study of PD-L1 blockade in urothelial cancer. Study summary: About 90% of the roughly 29 patients were men who had bladder-origin urothelial cancer.

The CDR3 loop spans 16 amino acids. Germline V gene lookup returns CDR1 SGHDN and CDR2 FVKESK. Trimming took 0 bases from V and 2 from J; bases not matched to a gene: 7. The study, taken as a whole, reports: For durable-benefit patients, tumor-associated blood clones expanded more at 3 weeks.

Regarding time point: peripheral blood 6 weeks after treatment start. Patients had locally advanced or metastatic urothelial carcinoma. The sample in question was PBMCs, obtained around atezolizumab (anti-PD-L1) treatment. This chain links TRBV14 with TRBJ2-7; 7 bases agree with TRBD1. This TCR came from a man between 45 and 60 years old with urothelial cancer. This chain's CDR3 is CASSQDPRQGAYEQYF. The CDR3 DNA is TGTGCCAGCAGCCAAGATCCTCGACAGGGAGCCTACGAGCAGTACTTC.